This T cell receptor beta chain appears in the sequencing data of a study of long-term antiretroviral therapy in people with HIV. Study findings and constraints: Clones that had undergone expansion before ART dominated the repertoire at all time points. Control repertoires displayed wider CDR3 length ranges than the HIV repertoires.

With regard to this clone: What it recognizes is unknown.

Survey-level resolution applied to immunoSEQ assay v3.0. Data came from immunoSEQ multiplex PCR; TCRdb stores just in-frame clones and leaves some out. The sample records some 24,000 clones, roughly 83% being singletons. The CDR3 extends over 15 amino acids. V lost 0 bases and J 6 bases, leaving 12 bases between the germline ends. Looked up from germline, CDR1 is SGHAT and CDR2 is FQNNGV. The receptor's source is a young man with HIV. V and J are TRBV11-2 and TRBJ2-1; TRBD1 is a possible D gene (5 bases). The specimen was unsorted PBMCs, collected 0.7 years before starting antiretroviral therapy. The CDR3 DNA follows: TGTGCCAGCAGCTTAGATCAGGGTCCGGTCAATGAGCAGTTCTTC. Translation gives CASSLDQGPVNEQFF.